This T cell receptor (beta chain) was obtained from a study of post-analysis software for immune sequencing data. Unique-molecular-identifier-tagged TCR beta cDNA libraries were used. TCRdb used MiXCR to reprocess the PCR reads, holding one entry per CDR3 protein. The sample lists hundreds of thousands of distinct CDR3 sequences; about 27% were seen once. Concerning this clonotype: What it binds is unknown.

The ends were cut back, 10 bases at V and 5 bases at J, with 12 bases in the middle. CDR1 and CDR2 (germline): MNHEY, SVGAGI. CDR3 length: 11 residues. Overall study findings and caveats: In patients, TRBV5-6, TRBV5-1 and TRBV20-1 belonged to five TRBV segments found more frequently than in controls.

V gene TRBV6-5 combines with J gene TRBJ2-7; D is unclear. This receptor was identified in a girl aged 10-17 years with multiple sclerosis. Sequences were obtained from blood. The CDR3 loop reads CAIFPRDEQYF. DNA of the CDR3: TGTGCCATCTTCCCAAGGGACGAGCAGTACTTC.